This is a list of T cell receptor beta chains from one sample in a study of blood T cell repertoires in COVID-19. Sequencing was performed with immunoSEQ multiplex PCR; in TCRdb, only in-frame clones are kept and a portion is missing. The sample shows 100,000 or so clones, 80% to 90% of them seen only once. The sequenced material came from PBMCs or T cells enriched from blood (not recorded which). The receptors were gathered from a woman aged 45-65 years who had recovered from COVID-19. CDR3s include the opening cysteine and the closing phenylalanine or tryptophan. A D gene is named only where the DNA matches it firmly. The size entry is marked missing in some rows and otherwise reads once, few, many or a size class.

clone_size d_call cdr3_length j_call v_call cdr3_nt cdr3_aa
NA TRBD1 14 TRBJ1-1 TRBV28 TGTGCCAGCAGTTTAGACAGGGTAGGAACTGAAGCTTTCTTT CASSLDRVGTEAFF
NA NA 19 TRBJ2-6 TRBV10-3 TGTGCCATCAGTGAGTCGACGGGGACTTGGGGCTCTGGGGCCAACGTCCTGACTTTC CAISESTGTWGSGANVLTF
NA TRBD1 15 TRBJ2-1 TRBV7-3 TGTGCCAGCAGCTCGGGACAGCTCTCCTACAATGAGCAGTTCTTC CASSSGQLSYNEQFF
NA NA 13 TRBJ2-3 TRBV27 TGTGCCAGCAGGTACAGGAGCACAGATACGCAGTATTTT CASRYRSTDTQYF
NA TRBD2 17 TRBJ2-1 TRBV28 TGTGCCAGCAGTCGCCCCCCGGGACTAGCTGTATACAATGAGCAGTTCTTC CASSRPPGLAVYNEQFF
NA TRBD1 14 TRBJ1-2 TRBV6-2/TRBV6-3 TGTGCCAGCAGTGGGACAGGGAATAAGTATGGCTACACCTTC CASSGTGNKYGYTF
NA NA 19 TRBJ2-3 TRBV29-1 TGCAGCGGGAGGGGCTTGCGCGTTCAAGGTTCCCCCAGCACAGATACGCAGTATTTT CSGRGLRVQGSPSTDTQYF
NA NA 17 TRBJ2-5 TRBV5-1 TGCGCCAGCAGCTTGGGCGGCGGCGGGGGCGGGTTGAAGACCCAGTACTTC CASSLGGGGGGLKTQYF
NA NA 14 TRBJ1-1 TRBV2 TGTGCCAGCAATAGTCAGAGCGTCGTCACTGAAGCTTTCTTT CASNSQSVVTEAFF
NA TRBD1 16 TRBJ1-5 TRBV5-8 TGTGCCAGCAGCTTGTGGCAGGGGGCTCTCAATCAGCCCCAGCATTTT CASSLWQGALNQPQHF
NA NA 16 TRBJ2-3 TRBV28 TGTGCCAGCAGTTTAACAGGGCCCGGTCGCACAGATACGCAGTATTTT CASSLTGPGRTDTQYF
NA TRBD2 16 TRBJ2-3 TRBV3-1/TRBV3-2 TGTGCCAGCAGCCCACTAGCGGGGTACCTCACAGATACGCAGTATTTT CASSPLAGYLTDTQYF
once TRBD2 16 TRBJ2-1 TRBV2 TGTGCCAGCAGGATCTCACTAGCGGGGGGGCCCCATGAGCAGTTCTTC CASRISLAGGPHEQFF
NA TRBD1 14 TRBJ2-1 TRBV15 TGTGCCACCAGCAGGAAGACACAGGGGAATGAGCAGTTCTTC CATSRKTQGNEQFF
NA TRBD1 15 TRBJ1-5 TRBV28 TGTGCCAGCAGCCCCGCCGGGACAGGGGATCAGCCCCAGCATTTT CASSPAGTGDQPQHF
NA NA 16 TRBJ2-3 TRBV7-6 TGTGCCAGCAGCTTACGAACTAGCACAGGCACAGATACGCAGTATTTT CASSLRTSTGTDTQYF
NA TRBD1 14 TRBJ2-1 TRBV5-1 TGCGCCAGTAACGACAGGGAAGCCTACAATGAGCAGTTCTTC CASNDREAYNEQFF
NA TRBD1 16 TRBJ2-1 TRBV5-1 TGCGCCAGCAGCCCCGACGGCAGGGGGCCCTACAATGAGCAGTTCTTC CASSPDGRGPYNEQFF
NA TRBD2 16 TRBJ2-3 TRBV3-1/TRBV3-2 TGTGCCAGCAGCCCAGCGGCGGGGGGGGGCACAGATACGCAGTATTTT CASSPAAGGGTDTQYF
NA NA 15 TRBJ1-4 TRBV3-1/TRBV3-2 TGTGCCAGCAGCCAGGACTCCAGGACGGATGAAAAACTGTTTTTT CASSQDSRTDEKLFF
once NA 12 TRBJ1-4 TRBV18 TGTGCCAGCTCAGAGAGAACCGAAAAACTGTTTTTT CASSERTEKLFF
NA NA 15 TRBJ1-1 TRBV6-5 TGTGCCAGCAGCCCATCTGACTCGATGAACACTGAAGCTTTCTTT CASSPSDSMNTEAFF
NA TRBD1 15 TRBJ2-3 TRBV18 TGTGCCAGCTCACAGCTACAGGGGTCCACAGATACGCAGTATTTT CASSQLQGSTDTQYF
once NA 16 TRBJ1-4 TRBV25-1 TGTGCCAGCAGCCGATATTCGGGACACCTTAATGAAAAACTGTTTTTT CASSRYSGHLNEKLFF
NA TRBD2 16 TRBJ2-3 TRBV9 TGTGCCAGCAGCGTAGAGGCTAGCGGGAGAACAGATACGCAGTATTTT CASSVEASGRTDTQYF
once NA 16 TRBJ2-5 TRBV5-1 TGCGCCAGCAGCTTGGCAGGTATTGATTTAGGAGAGACCCAGTACTTC CASSLAGIDLGETQYF
NA TRBD2 15 TRBJ2-5 TRBV3-1/TRBV3-2 TGTGCCAGCAGCCAGGGACTAGCGGGCCAAGAGACCCAGTACTTC CASSQGLAGQETQYF
NA TRBD1 15 TRBJ2-5 TRBV24-1 TGTGCCACCAGTGACCCCGGGACAGGGGCGGGGACCCAGTACTTC CATSDPGTGAGTQYF
NA TRBD1 17 TRBJ2-2 TRBV4-1 TGCGCCAGCAGCCAAGTCGGGACAGGGGTTGACACCGGGGAGCTGTTTTTT CASSQVGTGVDTGELFF
NA TRBD1 14 TRBJ2-2 TRBV24-1 TGTGCCACCAGCCTACAGGGGGCGTCCGGGGAGCTGTTTTTT CATSLQGASGELFF
NA NA 15 TRBJ1-4 TRBV5-6 TGTGCCAGCAGTTTTGGGGGGGAGTGGAATGAAAAACTGTTTTTT CASSFGGEWNEKLFF
NA NA 15 TRBJ1-6 TRBV7-2 TGTGCCAGCAGCCCAAGGACACCGAATAATTCACCCCTCCACTTT CASSPRTPNNSPLHF
NA TRBD1 18 TRBJ2-3 TRBV5-1 TGCGCCAGCAGCCCAACCCTAAACAGGGGGCGGGTGACAGATACGCAGTATTTT CASSPTLNRGRVTDTQYF
NA TRBD1 15 TRBJ2-3 TRBV7-3 TGTGCCAGCAGCTTAAGACAGGGCGGCGCAGATACGCAGTATTTT CASSLRQGGADTQYF
NA NA 14 TRBJ1-1 TRBV3-1/TRBV3-2 TGTGCCAGCAGCCGTAGCTCGCGGAACACTGAAGCTTTCTTT CASSRSSRNTEAFF
few TRBD2 13 TRBJ2-1 TRBV7-9 TGTGCCAGCACCACCGGGACTAGTGGGGAGCAGTTCTTC CASTTGTSGEQFF
NA NA 16 TRBJ2-2 TRBV7-8 TGTGCCAGCAGCCAGCGTAAGCTCTCTAGCACCGGGGAGCTGTTTTTT CASSQRKLSSTGELFF
NA TRBD1 16 TRBJ1-4 TRBV10-3 TGTGCCATCAGTGAGGGACAGACAGGGGCCGATGAAAAACTGTTTTTT CAISEGQTGADEKLFF
few TRBD2 16 TRBJ2-1 TRBV9 TGTGCCAGCAGCGGCTTAGCGGGAGAGGGGTACAATGAGCAGTTCTTC CASSGLAGEGYNEQFF
NA NA 14 TRBJ2-7 TRBV4-1 TGCGCCAGCAGTAGGGAGCACAGCTCCTACGAGCAGTACTTC CASSREHSSYEQYF
NA NA 15 TRBJ1-2 TRBV6-5 TGTGCCAGCAGTTTAGAGATCGCGGGGGGGTATGGCTACACCTTC CASSLEIAGGYGYTF
NA NA 13 TRBJ1-3 TRBV6-5 TGTGCCATCGACAGCGTCTCTGGAAACACCATATATTTT CAIDSVSGNTIYF